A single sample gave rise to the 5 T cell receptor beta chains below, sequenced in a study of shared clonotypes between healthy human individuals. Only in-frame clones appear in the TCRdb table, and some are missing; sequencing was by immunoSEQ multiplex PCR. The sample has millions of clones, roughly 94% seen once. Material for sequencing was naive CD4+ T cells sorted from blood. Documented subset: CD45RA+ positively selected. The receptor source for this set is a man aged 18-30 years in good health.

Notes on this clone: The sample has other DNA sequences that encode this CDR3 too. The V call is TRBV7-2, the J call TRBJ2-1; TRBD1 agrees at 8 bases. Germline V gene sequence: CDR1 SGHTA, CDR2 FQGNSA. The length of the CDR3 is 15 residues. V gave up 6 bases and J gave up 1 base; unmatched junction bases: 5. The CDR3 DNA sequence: TGTGCCAGCAGTGTAGACAGGGGTTCCTACAATGAGCAGTTCTTC. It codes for CASSVDRGSYNEQFF.

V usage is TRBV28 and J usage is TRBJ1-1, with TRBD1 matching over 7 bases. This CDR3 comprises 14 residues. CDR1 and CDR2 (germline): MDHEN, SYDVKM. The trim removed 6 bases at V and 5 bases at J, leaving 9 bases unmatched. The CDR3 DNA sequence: TGTGCCAGCAGATCCCCAGGGGGAAGAACTGAAGCTTTCTTT. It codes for CASRSPGGRTEAFF.

The CDR3 DNA reads TGTGCCAGCAGTGGGCCGGGACGTACAACCTACGAGCAGTACTTC. This encodes CASSGPGRTTYEQYF. The genes are TRBV6-1 and TRBJ2-7; D may be TRBD1 or TRBD2 (5 bases each). Trimming left V 4 bases short and J 2 bases short, with 15 bases between. The CDR3 runs to 15 residues. Germline lookup yields CDR1 MNHNS and CDR2 SASEGT.

CDR3 sequence: CASSLGGLTGIGNQPQHF. The CDR3 nucleotides read TGTGCCAGCTCACTCGGGGGATTGACAGGGATTGGCAATCAGCCCCAGCATTTT. The J gene is TRBJ1-5, the V gene TRBV18; 7 nucleotides agree with TRBD1. Per the germline V gene, CDR1 is KGHSH and CDR2 is LQKENI. Losses at the gene ends were 4 bases for V and 2 bases for J; bases not matched to a gene: 14. The CDR3 has 18 residues.

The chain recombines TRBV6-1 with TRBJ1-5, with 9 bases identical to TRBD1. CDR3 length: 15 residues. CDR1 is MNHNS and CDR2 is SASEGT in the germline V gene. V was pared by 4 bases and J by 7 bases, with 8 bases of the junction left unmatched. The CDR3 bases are TGTGCCAGCAGTGTGGGGACAGGGACTCCCCAGCCCCAGCATTTT. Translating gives CASSVGTGTPQPQHF.